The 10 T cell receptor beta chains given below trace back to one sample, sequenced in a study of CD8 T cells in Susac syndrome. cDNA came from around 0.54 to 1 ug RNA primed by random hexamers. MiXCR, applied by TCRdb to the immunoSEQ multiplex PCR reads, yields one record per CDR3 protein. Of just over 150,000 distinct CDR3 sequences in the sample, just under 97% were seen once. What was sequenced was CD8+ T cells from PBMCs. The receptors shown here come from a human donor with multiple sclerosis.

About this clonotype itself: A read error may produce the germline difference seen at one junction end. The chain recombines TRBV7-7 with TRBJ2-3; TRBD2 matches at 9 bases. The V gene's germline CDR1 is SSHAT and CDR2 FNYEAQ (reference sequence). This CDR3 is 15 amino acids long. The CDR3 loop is CASSLTSGPTDTQYF. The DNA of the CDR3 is TGTGCTAGCAGCCTGACTAGCGGACCCACAGATACGCAGTATTTT. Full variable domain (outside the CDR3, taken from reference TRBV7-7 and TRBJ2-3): GAGVSQSPRYKVTKRGQDVTLRCDPISSHATLYWYQQALGQGPEFLTYFNYEAQPDKSGLPSDRFSAERPEGSISTLTIQRTEQRDSAMYRCASSLTSGPTDTQYFGPGTRLTVL.

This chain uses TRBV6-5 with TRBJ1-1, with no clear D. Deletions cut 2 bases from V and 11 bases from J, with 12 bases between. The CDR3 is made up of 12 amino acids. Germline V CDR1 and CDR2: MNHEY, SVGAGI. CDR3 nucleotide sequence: TGTGCCAGCAGTTACCCCCCAGAGCAGGCTTTCTTT. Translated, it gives CASSYPPEQAFF.

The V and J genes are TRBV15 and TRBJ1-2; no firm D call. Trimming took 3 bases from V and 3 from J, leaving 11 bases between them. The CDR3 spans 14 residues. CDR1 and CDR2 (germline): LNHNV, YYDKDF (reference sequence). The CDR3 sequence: CATSRTWGYYGYTF. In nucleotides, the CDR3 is TGTGCCACCAGCAGGACCTGGGGATACTATGGCTACACCTTC.

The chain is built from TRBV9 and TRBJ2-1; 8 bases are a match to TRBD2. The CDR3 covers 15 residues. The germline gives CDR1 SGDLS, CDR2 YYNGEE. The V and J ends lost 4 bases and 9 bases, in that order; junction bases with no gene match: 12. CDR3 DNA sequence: TGTGCCAGCAGCACCGGGACTAGTGTGAGCTCTGAGCAGTTCTTC. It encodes CASSTGTSVSSEQFF.

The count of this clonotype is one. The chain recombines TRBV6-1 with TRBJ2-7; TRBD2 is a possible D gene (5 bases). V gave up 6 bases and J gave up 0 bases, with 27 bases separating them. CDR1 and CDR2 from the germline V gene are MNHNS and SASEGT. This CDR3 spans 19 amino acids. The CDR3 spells CASSLRFDGSGYFSYEQYF. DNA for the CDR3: TGTGCCAGCAGCCTACGGTTTGATGGGAGCGGATACTTCTCCTACGAGCAGTACTTC.

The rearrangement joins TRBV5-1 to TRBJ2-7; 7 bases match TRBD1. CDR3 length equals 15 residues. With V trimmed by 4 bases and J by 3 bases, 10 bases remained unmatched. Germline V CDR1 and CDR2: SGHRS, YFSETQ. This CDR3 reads CASSHPGQSSYEQYF. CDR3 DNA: TGCGCCAGCAGCCATCCGGGACAGTCGAGCTACGAGCAGTACTTC.

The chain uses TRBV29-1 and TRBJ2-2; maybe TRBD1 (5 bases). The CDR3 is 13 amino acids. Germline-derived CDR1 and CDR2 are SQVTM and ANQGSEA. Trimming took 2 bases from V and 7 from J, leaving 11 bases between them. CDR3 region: CSVEPGWGGELFF. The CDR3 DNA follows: TGCAGCGTTGAACCAGGGTGGGGCGGGGAGCTGTTTTTT.

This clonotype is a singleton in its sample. CDR3 loop: CAWSGQGAQPQHF. The CDR3, as DNA: TGTGCCTGGAGTGGACAGGGGGCTCAGCCCCAGCATTTT. This chain joins TRBV30 and TRBJ1-5; 10 bases map to TRBD1. Trimming removed 1 base from V and 6 bases from J; junction bases left unmatched: 0. Germline CDR1 GTSNPN, CDR2 SVGIG (reference sequence). CDR3 length: 13 amino acids.

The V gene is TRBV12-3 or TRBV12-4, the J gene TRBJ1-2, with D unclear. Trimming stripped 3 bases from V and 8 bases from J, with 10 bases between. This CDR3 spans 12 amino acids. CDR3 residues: CASSFGASGYTF. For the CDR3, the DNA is TGTGCCAGCAGTTTTGGAGCCTCGGGCTACACCTTC.

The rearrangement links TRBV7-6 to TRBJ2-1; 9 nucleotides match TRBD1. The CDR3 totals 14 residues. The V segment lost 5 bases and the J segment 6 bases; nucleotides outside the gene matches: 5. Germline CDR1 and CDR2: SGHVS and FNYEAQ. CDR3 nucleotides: TGTGCCAGCAGCGGATCGGGACAGGGCAATGAGCAGTTCTTC. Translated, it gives CASSGSGQGNEQFF.